This T cell receptor beta chain originates from a study of long-term antiretroviral therapy in people with HIV. At the survey level, the v3.0 immunoSEQ assay was run. Some clones are missing from TCRdb's copy, which holds only in-frame ones; the method was immunoSEQ multiplex PCR. The table shows 20,000 to 25,000 clones, with roughly 85% occurring only once. About this clone itself: No antigen is known for it.

Study results and caveats: Blood collection from about 2003 to 2018 possibly occurred under older ART regimens. Repertoires from HIV showed CDR3 length ranges narrower than those of controls.

The CDR3 has 17 residues. The germline CDR1 and CDR2 sequences are KGHSH and LQKENI. V lost 3 bases and J lost 2; bases outside the gene matches: 6. The chain has TRBV18 and TRBJ2-3; 12 nucleotides agree with TRBD2. The material sequenced was unsorted PBMCs, taken at the start of antiretroviral therapy. The clonotype originates from a man aged 45-65 years with HIV. CDR3 coding DNA: TGTGCCAGCTCACCTCGGACTAGCGGGGCGAACACAGATACGCAGTATTTT. This sequence encodes CASSPRTSGANTDTQYF.